A single sample gave rise to the 3 T cell receptor beta chains below, sequenced in a study of breast tumors, draining lymph nodes, adjacent tissues. Samples came from axillary lymph nodes draining the breast cancer. Using its own MiXCR run on the multiplex PCR reads, TCRdb lists one record per CDR3 protein. The table records 120,000 or so distinct CDR3 sequences, 20% of them present only once. Sequenced sample: axillary lymph node tissue. The receptor set was obtained from a female donor with breast cancer. Some clones in this sample may be carry-over from other donors' samples.

This clonotype was seen at least ten times. This chain joins TRBV20-1 and TRBJ2-3; 8 bases are a match to TRBD2. V was pared by 3 bases and J by 0 bases, with 5 bases of the junction left unmatched. The CDR3 contains 15 residues. In germline, CDR1 is DFQATT, CDR2 SNEGSKA (reference sequence). The CDR3 here is CSASGGATSTDTQYF. Written as DNA, the CDR3 is TGCAGTGCTAGCGGGGGGGCGACCAGCACAGATACGCAGTATTTT.

The chain uses TRBV4-1 and TRBJ1-4; TRBD1 matches at 8 bases. The V segment lost 4 bases and the J segment 4 bases; nucleotides outside the gene matches: 8. Germline CDR1 is MGHRA and CDR2 is YSYEKL. The length of the CDR3 is 16 residues. The chain's CDR3 is CASSRGGQGGNEKLFF. The CDR3 coding sequence is TGCGCCAGCAGCCGGGGTGGACAGGGCGGTAATGAAAAACTGTTTTTT.

This clonotype has only one observation. The junction does not match germline at one end; this may be a read error. V gene TRBV10-3 combines with J gene TRBJ2-2; possible D gene TRBD2, 5 bases. CDR3 size: 17 residues. Germline CDR1 ENHRY, CDR2 SYGVKD. CDR3 residues: CSISGSEGTSNTGELFF. The CDR3 DNA reads TGTTCCATCAGTGGGTCTGAGGGCACTTCGAACACAGGGGAGCTGTTTTTT.